What follows describes a single TCR beta chain. The specificity of this receptor is unknown. Base qualities are not recorded, but no much larger clone differs from it by a single base. This sample is drawn from a study of blood T cell repertoires in COVID-19 (dated by TCRdb to the early 2020s). General notes on the study: Samples covering the acute and convalescent phases of COVID-19 were provided by collaborators in the United States, Italy and Spain. The prospective study material was composed of cDNA or gDNA derived from T cells, B-cell-depleted T cells, or PBMCs. Where available, HLA class I and class II types were taken from metadata supplied by the sample provider and were not determined by assay-based typing. The repertoires were released in a freely available public database intended as a resource for research on the immune response to SARS-CoV-2. The samples were drawn from the first 160 participants of the ongoing ImmuneRACE study and from 950 to 1,500 subjects provided by 6 global collaborators. Deeply sampled blood TCRbeta repertoires from subjects exposed to, actively infected with, or recovered from COVID-19 were included in the dataset. Nearly every sample came with metadata listing a de-identified subject ID, COVID-19 status, age in years and sex. Summary of the overall study and its limitations: Clinical and demographic metadata were provided uncurated, with the amount varying by source and participant.

Each collaborating institution followed its own protocols to collect whole blood in K2EDTA tubes. For TCRbeta analysis, collaborators shipped samples in one of three forms: frozen whole blood, isolated PBMCs, or DNA extracted from either of those sample types. The immunoSEQ Assay, a bias-controlled multiplex PCR, was used to amplify TCRbeta CDR3 regions from genomic DNA. Concerning the study's data processing: Nucleated cell counts per sample were estimated from amplification of reference gene primers within the assay. To quantify the absolute abundance of each unique TCRbeta CDR3 rearrangement, sequence reads were collapsed and filtered. For each sample, productive Simpson clonality was calculated as the square root of Simpson's diversity index across productive rearrangements. TCRdb carries this immuneACCESS record with in-frame sequences only. Its versions omit some clonotypes, under half of them owing to an unresolved V gene in the studies checked, with the rest unexplained. V and J calls plus clone size are reproduced from that table; the DNA served to infer D and trimming. The sample has roughly 30,000 clones on record, 70% to 90% of them singletons. The biggest ten clones account for less than 3.5% of the sample.

From the cysteine through the phenylalanine, the CDR3 covers 12 amino acids. The read is trimmed to its CDR3 DNA, 36 bases read in frame from base 1. Trimming costs V 11 bases and J 7 bases, and their ends lie 18 bases apart. CDR1 and CDR2 were assigned from the germline V gene as MNHEY and SVGAGI. The TCR originated in a human donor in a cohort sampled during active COVID-19. The sequencing input was peripheral blood. The chain is encoded by TRBV6-5 joined to TRBJ2-7; the D gene remains uncertain. The CDR3 amino acid sequence is: CASSPGGREQYF. The DNA is TGTGCCTCCTCGCCGGGTGGTCGGGAGCAGTACTTC.